This entry lists 3 T cell receptor beta chains sequenced from one sample in a study of cytomegalovirus exposure and HLA in healthy donors. It was with 60 Vbeta and 13 Jbeta primers that the PCR ran. Clones were sequenced by immunoSEQ multiplex PCR, and TCRdb holds only the in-frame ones, with some missing. The sample holds roughly 130,000 clones, over 60% seen once. Sequenced: PBMCs. The receptor source for this set is a human donor in good health.

This chain uses TRBV7-2 with TRBJ1-6; no definite D call. The CDR3 has 15 amino acids. Looked up from germline, CDR1 is SGHTA and CDR2 is FQGNSA. V lost 2 bases and J lost 9, with 14 bases in between. The CDR3 bases are TGTGCCAGCAGCTTACGGGTAGGCCAATTTTCACCCCTCCACTTT. Amino acid sequence: CASSLRVGQFSPLHF.

This chain connects TRBV28 to TRBJ2-3; 13 nucleotides line up with TRBD2. This CDR3 is built from 17 residues. V dropped 6 bases and J dropped 0; count of bases not matched to a gene: 6. Per the germline V gene, CDR1 is MDHEN and CDR2 is SYDVKM. The CDR3: CASRRTSGSASTDTQYF. In nucleotides, the CDR3 is TGTGCCAGCAGAAGGACTAGCGGGAGTGCTAGCACAGATACGCAGTATTTT.

This clone was seen more than once but under ten times. The gene calls are TRBV6-7 and TRBJ1-1; D is perhaps TRBD1 (5 bases). TRBV6-7 is filed as an ORF, its function uncertain. The CDR3 contains 12 residues. Trimming cost V 7 bases and J 4 bases, with 10 bases left between them. The CDR3 DNA reads as TGTGCCAGCAAAGACAGTGTCACTGAAGCTTTCTTT. Amino acid sequence: CASKDSVTEAFF.